This T cell receptor (delta chain) came from a study of gamma-delta T cells after stem cell transplantation. TCRdb reanalysed the RT-PCR reads with CATT. The sample contains some 10,000 delta-chain clones, roughly 1.3% of which appear only once. A few counts support this clone. This could be a read error, since a much larger clone is one nucleotide away. This specimen includes other DNA sequences encoding the same CDR3. The TCR was taken from a human donor. It is not recorded whose cells these are; they may come from a transplant donor. The sample comprised gamma-delta T cells.

The CDR3 DNA reads TGTGCCTGTGACAACCTATCTGGGGGTCCTACATACACCGATAAACTCATCTTT. Amino acids: CACDNLSGGPTYTDKLIF. V is TRDV2 and J is TRDJ1; D is perhaps TRDD3 (7 bases). Looked up from germline, CDR1 is GEAIGNYY and CDR2 is EKD. V lost 2 bases to trimming and J lost 0 bases, with 21 bases between them. The CDR3 consists of 18 residues.